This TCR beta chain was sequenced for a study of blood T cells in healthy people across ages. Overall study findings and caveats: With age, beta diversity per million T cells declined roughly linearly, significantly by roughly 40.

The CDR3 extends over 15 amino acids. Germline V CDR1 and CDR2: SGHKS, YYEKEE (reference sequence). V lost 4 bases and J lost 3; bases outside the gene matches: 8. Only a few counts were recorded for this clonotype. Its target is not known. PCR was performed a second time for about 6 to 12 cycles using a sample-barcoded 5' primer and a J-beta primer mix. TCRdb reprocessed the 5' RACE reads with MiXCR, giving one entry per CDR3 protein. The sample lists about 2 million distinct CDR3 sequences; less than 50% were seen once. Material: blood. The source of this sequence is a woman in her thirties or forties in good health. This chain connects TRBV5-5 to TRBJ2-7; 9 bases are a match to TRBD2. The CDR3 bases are TGTGCCAGCAGCGAAGCGGGGGGCCGCAACTACGAGCAGTACTTC. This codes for CASSEAGGRNYEQYF.